This TCR beta chain was observed in a study of T-cell reconstitution after alpha-beta-depleted transplantation in children. Researchers prepared the TCRbeta library using unique molecular identifiers, the study reports. MiXCR, run by TCRdb on the PCR reads, gives a single entry per CDR3 protein. The sample consists of about 420,000 distinct CDR3 sequences, around 9.9% of them appearing once. This clonotype has more than one count but fewer than ten. The sequencing used PBMCs from the stem cell graft donor, collected from the stem cell graft. This receptor was taken from a human donor who donated a stem cell graft to a child with acute myeloid leukemia.

The CDR3 DNA reads TGTGCCAGCAGCCACCGGGACAGGGGCGATGGCTACACCTTC. It translates to CASSHRDRGDGYTF. The V call is TRBV3-1, the J call TRBJ1-2, with 10 bases that match TRBD1. Germline CDR1 and CDR2: LGHDT and YNNKEL (reference sequence). The ends lost 3 bases at V and 6 bases at J; junction bases unmatched: 4. The CDR3 extends over 14 amino acids.